Below are 6 T cell receptor beta chains sequenced from a single sample in a study of cytomegalovirus exposure and HLA in healthy donors. Here immunoSEQ multiplex PCR was the method, and the copy in TCRdb shows in-frame clones only, minus some. Of more than 150,000 clones detected, approximately 83% appear once; the ten largest clones hold around 2.8%. The sequencing input was PBMCs. These receptors all stem from a woman aged 18 to 35 in good health and CMV-seropositive.

The chain carries TRBV4-1 and TRBJ1-4, with TRBD1 as a possible D gene (5 bases). This CDR3 spans 16 amino acids. The germline CDR1 and CDR2 sequences are MGHRA and YSYEKL. V lost 4 bases and J 2 bases, leaving 14 bases between the germline ends. This CDR3 is CASSPLVQGTNEKLFF. The CDR3 DNA follows: TGCGCCAGCAGCCCCTTGGTGCAGGGTACTAATGAAAAACTGTTTTTT.

The gene calls are TRBV11-2 and TRBJ2-5; 7 bases match TRBD2. Trimming removed 5 bases from V and 4 bases from J; junction bases left unmatched: 10. CDR3 length: 15 amino acids. Germline lookup yields CDR1 SGHAT and CDR2 FQNNGV. The CDR3 sequence: CASSPRGGLGETQYF. CDR3 DNA sequence: TGTGCCAGCAGCCCACGCGGGGGATTGGGAGAGACCCAGTACTTC.

The chain couples TRBV5-1 to TRBJ2-1; 12 nucleotides match TRBD1. The V gene's germline CDR1 is SGHRS and CDR2 YFSETQ. Trimming took 6 bases from V and 1 from J; bases not matched to a gene: 17. The CDR3 spans 20 residues. CDR3 in DNA: TGCGCCAGCACTTCCTACGGGACAGGGGGCAACCAAGTATCCTACAATGAGCAGTTCTTC. Translation gives CASTSYGTGGNQVSYNEQFF.

The chain recombines TRBV28 with TRBJ1-2; 10 bases fit TRBD1. After removal of 6 bases from V and 7 bases from J, the junction contained 8 bases not matched to a gene. CDR1 is MDHEN, CDR2 SYDVKM, per germline. This CDR3 contains 14 residues. The CDR3 bases are TGTGCCAGCAGACCGACAGGGGGCGCGGGTGGCTACACCTTC. It encodes CASRPTGGAGGYTF.

This chain connects TRBV29-1 to TRBJ2-1, with a weak D call TRBD2 (6 bases). The CDR3 is 12 amino acids. Trimming shortened V by 4 bases and J by 5 bases, and 9 bases separated the two germline ends. Germline V lookup: CDR1 SQVTM, CDR2 ANQGSEA. DNA of the CDR3: TGCAGCGTTGCCCCGGGGGACAATGAGCAGTTCTTC. It codes for CSVAPGDNEQFF.

The V gene is TRBV7-3, the J gene TRBJ2-5; 9 positions agree with TRBD1. The germline CDR1 and CDR2 sequences are SGHTA and FQGTGA. The J segment lost 4 bases and the V segment lost 5 bases, leaving 11 bases of the junction unmatched. CDR3 length equals 16 residues. The CDR3, as DNA: TGTGCCAGCAGCGCAGGCCCGGGACAGGGTGGAGAGACCCAGTACTTC. Protein: CASSAGPGQGGETQYF. Using reference TRBV7-3 and TRBJ2-5 for the parts outside the CDR3, the full variable domain is GAGVSQTPSNKVTEKGKYVELRCDPISGHTALYWYRQSLGQGPEFLIYFQGTGAADDSGLPNDRFFAVRPEGSVSTLKIQRTERGDSAVYLCASSAGPGQGGETQYFGPGTRLLVL.